The sequence of this TCR beta chain was determined in a study of T cell repertoires in ileal Crohn's disease. The CDR3 is 17 residues long. With V trimmed by 3 bases and J by 5 bases, 12 bases remained unmatched. Germline CDR1 and CDR2: SGHAT and FQNNGV. The protocol was immunoSEQ multiplex PCR, while the TCRdb copy is restricted to in-frame clones and leaves out a portion. This table holds roughly 5,100 clones, around 85% found once. The sequence came from an adult with Crohn's disease. This chain uses TRBV11-2 with TRBJ2-3; 9 nucleotides agree with TRBD2. Sequenced input: ileal tissue. The CDR3 here is CASSFSRAPSGVDTQYF. In DNA form, the CDR3 reads TGTGCCAGCAGCTTTAGTCGGGCGCCTAGCGGGGTAGATACGCAGTATTTT.